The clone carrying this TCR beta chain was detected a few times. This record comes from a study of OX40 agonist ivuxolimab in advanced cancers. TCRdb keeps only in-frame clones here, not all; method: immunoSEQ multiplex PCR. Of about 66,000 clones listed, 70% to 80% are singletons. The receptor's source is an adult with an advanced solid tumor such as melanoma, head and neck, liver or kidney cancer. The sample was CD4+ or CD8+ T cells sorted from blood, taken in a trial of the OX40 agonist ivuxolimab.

The CDR3 nucleotides read TGTGCCGCGAGGGCCTCCTATAATTCACCCCTCCACTTT. It translates to CAARASYNSPLHF. The chain is built from TRBV6-5 and TRBJ1-6; D call uncertain. Germline CDR1 and CDR2: MNHEY and SVGAGI. Trimming removed 11 bases at V and 0 bases at J, with 8 bases between. The CDR3 is 13 residues long.